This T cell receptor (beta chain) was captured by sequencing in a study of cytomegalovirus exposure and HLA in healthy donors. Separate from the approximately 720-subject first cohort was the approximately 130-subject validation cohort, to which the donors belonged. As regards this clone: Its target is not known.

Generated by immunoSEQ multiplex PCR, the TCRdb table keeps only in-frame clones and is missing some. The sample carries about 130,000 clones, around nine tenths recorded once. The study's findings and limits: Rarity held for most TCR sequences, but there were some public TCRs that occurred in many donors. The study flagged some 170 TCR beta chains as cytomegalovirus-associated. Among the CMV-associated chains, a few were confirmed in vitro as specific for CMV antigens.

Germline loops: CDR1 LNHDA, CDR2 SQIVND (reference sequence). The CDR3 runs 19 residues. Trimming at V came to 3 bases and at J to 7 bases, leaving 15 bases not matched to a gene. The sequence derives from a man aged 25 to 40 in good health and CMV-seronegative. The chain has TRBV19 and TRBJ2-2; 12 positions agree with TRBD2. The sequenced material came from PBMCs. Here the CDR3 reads CASSIQPLAGGHLGGELFF. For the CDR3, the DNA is TGTGCCAGTAGTATCCAACCTCTAGCGGGAGGGCATTTGGGCGGGGAGCTGTTTTTT.